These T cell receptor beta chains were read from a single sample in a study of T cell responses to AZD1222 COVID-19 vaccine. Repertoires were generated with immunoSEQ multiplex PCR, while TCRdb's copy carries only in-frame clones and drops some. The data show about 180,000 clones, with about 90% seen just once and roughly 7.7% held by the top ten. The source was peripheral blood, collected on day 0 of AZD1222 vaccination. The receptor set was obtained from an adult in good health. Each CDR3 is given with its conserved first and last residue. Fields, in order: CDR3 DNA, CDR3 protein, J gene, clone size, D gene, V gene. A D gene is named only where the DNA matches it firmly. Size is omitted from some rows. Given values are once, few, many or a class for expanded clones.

TGTGCCAGCAGCTTTAGACTGACAGGGGTCAATGAAAAACTGTTTTTT | CASSFRLTGVNEKLFF | TRBJ1-4 | . | TRBD1 | TRBV7-2
TGTGCCAGCAGCCCTGCCAGGTTAGAGACCCAGTACTTC | CASSPARLETQYF | TRBJ2-5 | once | . | TRBV12-3/TRBV12-4
TGTGCCAGCAGCCTCCCGGGATTAGACAATAATTCACCCCTCCACTTT | CASSLPGLDNNSPLHF | TRBJ1-6 | . | . | TRBV28
TGCAGTGCTAGTCAGGGGACCTACGAGCAGTACTTC | CSASQGTYEQYF | TRBJ2-7 | . | . | TRBV20-1
TGTGCCAGCAGTGACTCGGCAACCGGGGAGCTGTTTTTT | CASSDSATGELFF | TRBJ2-2 | once | . | TRBV6-4
TGTGCCAGCAGCGTAGGAGGGGGCGACTCCTACGAGCAGTACTTC | CASSVGGGDSYEQYF | TRBJ2-7 | . | TRBD1 | TRBV9
TGCGCCAGCAGCCGCGGACAGGGGAAGGACGAGCAGTACTTC | CASSRGQGKDEQYF | TRBJ2-7 | once | TRBD1 | TRBV5-1
TGCGCCAGCAGCCAAGATGGGTTGAGGGGATCGAACGAGCAGTACTTC | CASSQDGLRGSNEQYF | TRBJ2-7 | . | . | TRBV4-1
TGTGCCAGCAGAAGGGAGCGGGGAGAGGTCCGGGAGACCCAGTACTTC | CASRRERGEVRETQYF | TRBJ2-5 | . | . | TRBV21-1
TGTGCCAGTAGTATCCCTAGCGGGGTTTGGAATGAGCAGTTCTTC | CASSIPSGVWNEQFF | TRBJ2-1 | . | TRBD2 | TRBV19
TGTGCCAGCAGTTCTAGCGGAGTGGGTGAGCAGTTCTTC | CASSSSGVGEQFF | TRBJ2-1 | . | TRBD2 | TRBV12-3/TRBV12-4
TGTGCCTGGATCCGGGGACGGATTTCTAACTATGGCTACACCTTC | CAWIRGRISNYGYTF | TRBJ1-2 | few | . | TRBV30
TGTGCCAGTAGTATAGATGGGGGGTTCGTCGATCAGCCCCAGCATTTT | CASSIDGGFVDQPQHF | TRBJ1-5 | . | . | TRBV19
TGTGCCAGCGCCGCCAGGCGGAACACTGAAGCTTTCTTT | CASAARRNTEAFF | TRBJ1-1 | . | . | TRBV19
TGCAGCGTTGAAGGATCCCGGACAGGGGGCTATGGGGGCTACACCTTC | CSVEGSRTGGYGGYTF | TRBJ1-2 | . | TRBD1 | TRBV29-1
TGTGCCAGCAGCGTAGGAGCCTCGGGTTTCTATGGCTACACCTTC | CASSVGASGFYGYTF | TRBJ1-2 | . | . | TRBV7-9
TGTGCCAGCAGTTTTAGGAGAGAGACCCAGTACTTC | CASSFRRETQYF | TRBJ2-5 | . | . | TRBV28
TGTGCCAGTAGTATCGACCGCTTCTCTGGAAACACCATATATTTT | CASSIDRFSGNTIYF | TRBJ1-3 | . | . | TRBV19
TGTGCCAGCAGCCAAACAGGGGCTGGCACAGATACGCAGTATTTT | CASSQTGAGTDTQYF | TRBJ2-3 | . | TRBD1 | TRBV3-1/TRBV3-2
TGTGCCAGCAGCTTACAGGGGAGCGGCTACGAGCAGTACTTC | CASSLQGSGYEQYF | TRBJ2-7 | . | . | TRBV7-9
TGTGCCAGCAGCTTAGCCGGGGGGAACTACAATGAGCAGTTCTTC | CASSLAGGNYNEQFF | TRBJ2-1 | . | TRBD2 | TRBV7-2
TGTGCCAGCACCGGTCGGGGTGGGCAGCCCCAGCATTTT | CASTGRGGQPQHF | TRBJ1-5 | . | . | TRBV2
TGCGCCTCCGGGAAGACCGAGGAGGCAGATACGCAGTATTTT | CASGKTEEADTQYF | TRBJ2-3 | . | . | TRBV10-1
TGTGCCAGCAGCTGGGGGAGGACTAGCTATTCCGAGCAGTACTTC | CASSWGRTSYSEQYF | TRBJ2-7 | once | TRBD2 | TRBV5-4